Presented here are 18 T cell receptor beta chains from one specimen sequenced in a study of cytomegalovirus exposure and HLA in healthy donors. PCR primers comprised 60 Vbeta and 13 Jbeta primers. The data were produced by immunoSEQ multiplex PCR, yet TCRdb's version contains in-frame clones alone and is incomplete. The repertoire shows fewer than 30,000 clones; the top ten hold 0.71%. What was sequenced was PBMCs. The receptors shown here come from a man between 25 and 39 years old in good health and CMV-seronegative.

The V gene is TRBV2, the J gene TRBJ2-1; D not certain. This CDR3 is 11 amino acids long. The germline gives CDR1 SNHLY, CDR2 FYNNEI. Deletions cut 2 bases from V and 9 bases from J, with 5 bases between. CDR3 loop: CASSELSEQFF. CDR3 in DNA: TGTGCCAGCAGTGAACTCAGTGAGCAGTTCTTC.

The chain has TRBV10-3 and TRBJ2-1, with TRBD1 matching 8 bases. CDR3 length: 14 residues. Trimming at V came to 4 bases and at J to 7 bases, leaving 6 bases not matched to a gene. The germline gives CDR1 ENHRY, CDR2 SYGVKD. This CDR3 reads CAISGGQVENEQFF. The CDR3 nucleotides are TGTGCCATCAGTGGGGGACAGGTAGAAAATGAGCAGTTCTTC.

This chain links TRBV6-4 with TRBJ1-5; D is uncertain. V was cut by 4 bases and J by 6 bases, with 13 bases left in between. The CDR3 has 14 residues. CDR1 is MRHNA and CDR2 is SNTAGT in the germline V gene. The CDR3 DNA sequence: TGTGCCAGCAGTGCCACCCCCGGGGTTCAGCCCCAGCATTTT. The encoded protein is CASSATPGVQPQHF.

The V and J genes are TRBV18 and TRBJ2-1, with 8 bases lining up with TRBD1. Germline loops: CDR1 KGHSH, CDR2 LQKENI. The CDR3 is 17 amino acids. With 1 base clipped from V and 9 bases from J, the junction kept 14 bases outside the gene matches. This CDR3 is CASSPRQLWTGMTEQFF. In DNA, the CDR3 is TGTGCCAGCTCACCACGTCAGCTGTGGACAGGGATGACTGAGCAGTTCTTC.

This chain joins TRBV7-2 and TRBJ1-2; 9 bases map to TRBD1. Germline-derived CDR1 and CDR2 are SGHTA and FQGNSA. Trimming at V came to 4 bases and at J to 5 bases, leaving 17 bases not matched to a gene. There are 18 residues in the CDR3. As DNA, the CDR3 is TGTGCCAGCAGCTCCGACACCAGTTGGACAGGGGTTCTATATGGCTACACCTTC. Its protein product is CASSSDTSWTGVLYGYTF.

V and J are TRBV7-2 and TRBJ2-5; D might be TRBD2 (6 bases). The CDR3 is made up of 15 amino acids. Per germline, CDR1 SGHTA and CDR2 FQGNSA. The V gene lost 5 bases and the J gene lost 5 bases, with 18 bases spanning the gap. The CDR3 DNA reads TGTGCCAGCAGCCCCCCCCGGGGGAGAAGGGAGACCCAGTACTTC. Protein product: CASSPPRGRRETQYF.

CDR3 in amino acids: CASSLQGTGGYYEQYF. The DNA of the CDR3 is TGTGCCAGCAGCTTACAGGGTACGGGGGGCTACTACGAGCAGTACTTC. The J gene is TRBJ2-7, the V gene TRBV7-3; D may be TRBD2 (7 bases). CDR1 SGHTA and CDR2 FQGTGA come from the germline V gene. Trimming pared 2 bases from V and 3 bases from J, leaving 17 bases between. The CDR3 is 16 residues long.

The CDR3 region is CASSLGTGVRSYNSPLHF. The CDR3 coding sequence is TGTGCCAGCAGCTTAGGGACAGGGGTTCGGTCCTATAATTCACCCCTCCACTTT. The chain combines TRBV7-2 with TRBJ1-6; 9 nucleotides match TRBD1. CDR3 size: 18 residues. The germline V gene encodes CDR1 SGHTA and CDR2 FQGNSA. The J segment lost 1 base and the V segment lost 1 base, leaving 5 bases of the junction unmatched.

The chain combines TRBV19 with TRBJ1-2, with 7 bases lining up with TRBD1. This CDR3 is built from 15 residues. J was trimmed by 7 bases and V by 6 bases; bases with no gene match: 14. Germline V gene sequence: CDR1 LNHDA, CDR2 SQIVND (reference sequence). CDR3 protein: CASSPSIRQGTGYTF. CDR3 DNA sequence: TGTGCCAGTAGCCCTTCAATTAGACAGGGAACTGGCTACACCTTC. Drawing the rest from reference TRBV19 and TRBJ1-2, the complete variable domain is DGGITQSPKYLFRKEGQNVTLSCEQNLNHDAMYWYRQDPGQGLRLIYYSQIVNDFQKGDIAEGYSVSREKKESFPLTVTSAQKNPTAFYLCASSPSIRQGTGYTFGSGTRLTVV.

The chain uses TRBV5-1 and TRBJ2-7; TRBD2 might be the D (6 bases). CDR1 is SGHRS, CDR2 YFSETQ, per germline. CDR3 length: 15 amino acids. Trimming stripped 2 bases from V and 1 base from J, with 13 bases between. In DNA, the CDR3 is TGCGCCAGCAGCTTACGCGGGACTGGGTCCTACGAGCAGTACTTC. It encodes CASSLRGTGSYEQYF.

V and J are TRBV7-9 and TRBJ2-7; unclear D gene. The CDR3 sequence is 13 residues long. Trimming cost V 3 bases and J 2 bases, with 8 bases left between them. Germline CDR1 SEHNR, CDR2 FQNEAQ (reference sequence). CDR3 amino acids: CASSLTLAYEQYF. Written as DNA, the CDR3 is TGTGCCAGCAGCTTGACCCTAGCCTACGAGCAGTACTTC.

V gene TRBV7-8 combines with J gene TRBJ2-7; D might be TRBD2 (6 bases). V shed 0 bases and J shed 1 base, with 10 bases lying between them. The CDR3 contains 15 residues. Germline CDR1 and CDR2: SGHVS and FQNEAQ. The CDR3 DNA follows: TGTGCCAGCAGCTTAGCGCGGGGACTTTCCTACGAGCAGTACTTC. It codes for CASSLARGLSYEQYF.

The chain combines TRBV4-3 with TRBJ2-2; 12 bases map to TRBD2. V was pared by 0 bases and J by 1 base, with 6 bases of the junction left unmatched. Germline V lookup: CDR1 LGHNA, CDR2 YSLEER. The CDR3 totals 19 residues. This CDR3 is CASSQDTKGLAGNTGELFF. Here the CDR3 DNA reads TGCGCCAGCAGCCAAGATACTAAGGGACTAGCGGGGAACACCGGGGAGCTGTTTTTT.

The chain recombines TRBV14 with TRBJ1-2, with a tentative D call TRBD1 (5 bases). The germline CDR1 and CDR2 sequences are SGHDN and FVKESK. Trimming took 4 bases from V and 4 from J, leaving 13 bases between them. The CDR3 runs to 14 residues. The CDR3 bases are TGTGCCAGCAGCCCGCGGGACCGGGGCTATGGCTACACCTTC. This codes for CASSPRDRGYGYTF.

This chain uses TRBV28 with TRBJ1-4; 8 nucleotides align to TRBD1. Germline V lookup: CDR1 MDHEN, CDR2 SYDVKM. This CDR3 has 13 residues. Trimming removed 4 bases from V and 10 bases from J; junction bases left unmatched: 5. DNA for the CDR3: TGTGCCAGCAGTTCGGGACAGGATGGAAAACTGTTTTTT. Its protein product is CASSSGQDGKLFF.

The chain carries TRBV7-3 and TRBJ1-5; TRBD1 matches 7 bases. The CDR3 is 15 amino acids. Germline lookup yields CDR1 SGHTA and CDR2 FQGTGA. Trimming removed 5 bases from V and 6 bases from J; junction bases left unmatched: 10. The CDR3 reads CASSRTGAAGQPQHF. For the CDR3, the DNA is TGTGCCAGCAGCAGAACAGGGGCTGCGGGTCAGCCCCAGCATTTT.

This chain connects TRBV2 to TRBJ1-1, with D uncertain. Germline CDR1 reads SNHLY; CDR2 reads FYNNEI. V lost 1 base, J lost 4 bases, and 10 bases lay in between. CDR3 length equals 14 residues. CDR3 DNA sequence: TGTGCCAGCAGTGAAGTCGCAGGTCTCACTGAAGCTTTCTTT. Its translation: CASSEVAGLTEAFF.

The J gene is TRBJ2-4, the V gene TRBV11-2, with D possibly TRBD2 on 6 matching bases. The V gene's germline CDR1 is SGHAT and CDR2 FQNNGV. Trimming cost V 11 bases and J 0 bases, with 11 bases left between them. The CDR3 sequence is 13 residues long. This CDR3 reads CASRELAKNIQYF. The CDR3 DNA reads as TGTGCCTCTCGGGAGCTAGCCAAAAACATTCAGTACTTC.